These T cell receptor beta chains were read from a single sample in a study of blood T cell repertoires in COVID-19. Sequenced by immunoSEQ multiplex PCR; TCRdb stores in-frame clones only, minus some. The data show approximately 30,000 clones, with about 90% seen just once and 5.4% held by the top ten. Sequenced sample: peripheral blood. The receptor set was obtained from a human donor in a cohort sampled during active COVID-19. CDR3s include the opening cysteine and the closing phenylalanine or tryptophan.

j_call: TRBJ1-1
v_call: TRBV11-2
cdr3_aa: CASSKQGASTEAFF

j_call: TRBJ1-3
v_call: TRBV7-6
cdr3_aa: CASSAGRQVAGNTIYF

j_call: TRBJ1-2
v_call: TRBV28
cdr3_aa: CASSFNVQALYTF

j_call: TRBJ2-2
v_call: TRBV28
cdr3_aa: CASSLVASGWIGELFF

j_call: TRBJ2-1
v_call: TRBV21-1
cdr3_aa: CASSKRAHRGTHEQFF

j_call: TRBJ1-3
v_call: TRBV6-6
cdr3_aa: CASRSPGNTIYF

j_call: TRBJ1-4
v_call: TRBV7-6
cdr3_aa: CASSLLFGPLTNEKLFF

j_call: TRBJ1-5
v_call: TRBV18
cdr3_aa: CASSPYQDQPQHF

j_call: TRBJ2-1
v_call: TRBV7-8
cdr3_aa: CASSVSHGTGTNEQFF

j_call: TRBJ1-5
v_call: TRBV7-2
cdr3_aa: CASSLEGGGNQPQHF

j_call: TRBJ1-4
v_call: TRBV10-3
cdr3_aa: CAISESLKIRGNEKLFF

j_call: TRBJ2-5
v_call: TRBV10-3
cdr3_aa: CAISESAQSQETQYF

j_call: TRBJ1-1
v_call: TRBV29-1
cdr3_aa: CSVARQNTEAFF

j_call: TRBJ2-1
v_call: TRBV7-3
cdr3_aa: CASSDGNEQFF

j_call: TRBJ1-2
v_call: TRBV19
cdr3_aa: CASSPRGTGKHYTF

j_call: TRBJ2-1
v_call: TRBV11-3
cdr3_aa: CASSLSWSGRGYEQFF

j_call: TRBJ2-2
v_call: TRBV12-3/TRBV12-4
cdr3_aa: CAWGESNTGELFF

j_call: TRBJ1-4
v_call: TRBV18
cdr3_aa: CASSRQGIATNEKLFF

j_call: TRBJ1-5
v_call: TRBV18
cdr3_aa: CASSRQGGGGNQPQHF

j_call: TRBJ2-1
v_call: TRBV11-2
cdr3_aa: CASSLGLPRTRSEQFF

j_call: TRBJ1-1
v_call: TRBV6-6
cdr3_aa: CASRPTGVFAEAFF

j_call: TRBJ1-1
v_call: TRBV4-2
cdr3_aa: CASSQDRRSAYEAFF

j_call: TRBJ1-1
v_call: TRBV5-4
cdr3_aa: CASSRGQGDTEAFF

j_call: TRBJ1-5
v_call: TRBV6-1
cdr3_aa: CASSESLAGGLNQPQHF

j_call: TRBJ2-2
v_call: TRBV7-7
cdr3_aa: CASSLGGGHHLANTGELFF

j_call: TRBJ2-3
v_call: TRBV7-8
cdr3_aa: CASRSSAGASTDTQYF

j_call: TRBJ2-4
v_call: TRBV5-6
cdr3_aa: CASSEGQVLAKNIQYF

j_call: TRBJ1-1
v_call: TRBV5-6
cdr3_aa: CASSLGQSSTEAFF

j_call: TRBJ1-5
v_call: TRBV6-6
cdr3_aa: CASNNRVLRAQHF

j_call: TRBJ1-5
v_call: TRBV19
cdr3_aa: CASSTSTGGNQPQHF

j_call: TRBJ1-3
v_call: TRBV7-7
cdr3_aa: CASSLGQGAGNTIYF

j_call: TRBJ2-5
v_call: TRBV4-1
cdr3_aa: CASSQPLGGETQYF

j_call: TRBJ2-1
v_call: TRBV2
cdr3_aa: CASRPGGYNEQFF

j_call: TRBJ1-1
v_call: TRBV7-2
cdr3_aa: CASSFKGDTEAFF

j_call: TRBJ1-1
v_call: TRBV4-2
cdr3_aa: CASSPGDYEAFF

j_call: TRBJ1-2
v_call: TRBV6-5
cdr3_aa: CASGRQGKGGYTF

j_call: TRBJ2-2
v_call: TRBV10-3
cdr3_aa: CAISNDRAGTGELFF

j_call: TRBJ2-5
v_call: TRBV2
cdr3_aa: CASTRQGRETQYF

j_call: TRBJ2-1
v_call: TRBV5-1
cdr3_aa: CASSLATGSSYNEQFF

j_call: TRBJ2-1
v_call: TRBV7-8
cdr3_aa: CASSSPGGGSVSEQFF

j_call: TRBJ1-2
v_call: TRBV6-6
cdr3_aa: CASIGTGGAYGYTF

j_call: TRBJ2-3
v_call: TRBV14
cdr3_aa: CASSLREGTQYF

j_call: TRBJ1-1
v_call: TRBV29-1
cdr3_aa: CSGGPSRQAFF

j_call: TRBJ1-1
v_call: TRBV6-2/TRBV6-3
cdr3_aa: CASSYPPTSMNTEAFF

j_call: TRBJ1-3
v_call: TRBV28
cdr3_aa: CASSLLVIRDFGTNSGNTIYF

j_call: TRBJ1-1
v_call: TRBV6-5
cdr3_aa: CASSYGGGNTEAFF

j_call: TRBJ2-2
v_call: TRBV4-2
cdr3_aa: CASSQDVSNTGELFF

j_call: TRBJ1-1
v_call: TRBV4-2
cdr3_aa: CASSQVEGLNTEAFF

j_call: TRBJ2-1
v_call: TRBV30
cdr3_aa: CAWSVSTSGYNEQFF

j_call: TRBJ1-5
v_call: TRBV6-5
cdr3_aa: CASSPEGNQPQHF

j_call: TRBJ1-6
v_call: TRBV28
cdr3_aa: CASSSPDRGNSPLHF

j_call: TRBJ1-1
v_call: TRBV4-3
cdr3_aa: CASSQDAGLIEAFF

j_call: TRBJ2-5
v_call: TRBV12-3/TRBV12-4
cdr3_aa: CASSLGLGRAQYF

j_call: TRBJ2-3
v_call: TRBV6-5
cdr3_aa: CASTRGGTLDTQYF

j_call: TRBJ1-1
v_call: TRBV2
cdr3_aa: CASTQGVRDTEAFF

j_call: TRBJ1-2
v_call: TRBV6-5
cdr3_aa: CASSYSLRPTPQGYTF